The rows below give T cell receptor beta chains drawn from one sample of a study of long-term antiretroviral therapy in people with HIV. Only in-frame clones appear in the TCRdb table, and some are missing; sequencing was by immunoSEQ multiplex PCR. The sample yields approximately 17,000 clones, about 84% seen once. The input for sequencing was unsorted PBMCs, taken 0.1 years before starting antiretroviral therapy. All receptors come from a young man with HIV. CDR3s include the opening cysteine and the closing phenylalanine or tryptophan. The order of the fields is clone size, D gene, J gene, V gene, CDR3 DNA, CDR3 protein. D genes are given only for firm matches. The size of a clone is reported for some rows only, either as once, few or many, or as a class for expanded clones.

. . TRBJ2-7 TRBV4-3 TGCGCTAGCAGCCAAGACCTCCTCCCGGCACCCTACGAGCAGTACTTC CASSQDLLPAPYEQYF
. TRBD1 TRBJ2-7 TRBV7-6 TGTGCCAGCAGCTCGCGGGACAGGGTCCACGAGCAGTACTTC CASSSRDRVHEQYF
. . TRBJ2-3 TRBV28 TGTGCCAGCAGTTTCGGGGGACGAGGCACAGATACGCAGTATTTT CASSFGGRGTDTQYF
. . TRBJ2-3 TRBV29-1 TGCAGCGTTGGGGGAAGCTTGACCGATACGCAGTATTTT CSVGGSLTDTQYF
. TRBD1 TRBJ2-7 TRBV19 TGTGCCAGTAGTATTGCAGGGGGCGGGAAGTACGAGCAGTACTTC CASSIAGGGKYEQYF
few TRBD1 TRBJ2-2 TRBV15 TGTGCCACGGGGGCCGGACAGGGTTGGAACACCGGGGAGCTGTTTTTT CATGAGQGWNTGELFF
medium-sized . TRBJ1-1 TRBV19 TGTGCCAGTCCGGGGACGAACACTGAAGCTTTCTTT CASPGTNTEAFF
. . TRBJ1-6 TRBV14 TGTGCCAGCAGCCTCGGATCCTATAATTCACCCCTCCACTTT CASSLGSYNSPLHF
. . TRBJ2-7 TRBV2 TGTGCCAGCAGTGAACTCTCCGGGAGTCTTGACTTC CASSELSGSLDF
. . TRBJ1-1 TRBV30 TGTGCCTGGAGTGGGACGGGCGGGACTGAAGCTTTCTTT CAWSGTGGTEAFF
. TRBD1 TRBJ2-5 TRBV4-3 TGCGCCAGCAGCCGAAGGGGGCTGGGGGAGACCCAGTACTTC CASSRRGLGETQYF
. . TRBJ2-1 TRBV7-2 TGTGCCAGCAGCTTCCCAAGGGCGCATGAGCAGTTCTTC CASSFPRAHEQFF